What follows is one T cell receptor (beta chain) and its context. This entry belongs to a study of blood T cell repertoires in COVID-19. Study-level information: Samples of COVID-19 (acute and convalescent) were obtained from the United States, Italy and Spain.

Repertoires were generated with immunoSEQ multiplex PCR, while TCRdb's copy carries only in-frame clones and drops some. The top ten clones hold about 8.2% of a sample with about 480,000 clones, approximately 88% of them seen once. The V and J ends lost 3 bases and 5 bases respectively, with 10 bases between them. The length of the CDR3 is 13 residues. What was sequenced was peripheral blood. This receptor was taken from a woman in her forties or fifties with COVID-19, enrolled during active disease. J is TRBJ1-1 and V is TRBV12-3 or TRBV12-4; a weak D match, TRBD1 (5 bases). The CDR3 protein is CASSFIRGTEAFF. Here the CDR3 DNA reads TGTGCCAGCAGTTTCATAAGGGGAACTGAAGCTTTCTTT.